The rows below give T cell receptor beta chains drawn from one sample of a study of blood T cells in healthy people across ages. TCRdb analysed the 5' RACE reads with MiXCR anew, one entry per CDR3 protein. The data hold 750,000 to 950,000 distinct CDR3 sequences, with about 26% observed a single time. The same data also contributed to another study, on T cells of mothers and their children.

The sequencing sample was made of blood. These TCRs come from a boy aged 5-17 years in good health. Each CDR3 is given with its conserved first and last residue. D genes are given only for firm matches. Clone size, where shown, is once, few, many, or a class for clones that have expanded.

v_gene	j_gene	abundance	d_gene	CDR3nt	CDR3aa
TRBV27	TRBJ2-5	.	.	TGTGCCAGCAGTTTTCTGGAAGCCGGAGAGACCCAGTACTTC	CASSFLEAGETQYF
TRBV6-6	TRBJ1-5	.	.	TGTGCCAGCAGTTACGATGGGGGTCAGCCCCAGCATTTT	CASSYDGGQPQHF
TRBV7-2	TRBJ2-5	many	.	TGTGCCAGCAGCAAACAGGGCATGTACCAAGAGACCCAGTACTTC	CASSKQGMYQETQYF
TRBV2	TRBJ2-1	few	TRBD2	TGTGCCAGCAGTGGACTAGCGGGGGCTCTTTACAATGAGCAGTTCTTC	CASSGLAGALYNEQFF
TRBV4-1	TRBJ2-5	.	.	TGCGCCAGCAGCCAAGATCAGATCTTTGGGACCCAGTACTTC	CASSQDQIFGTQYF
TRBV29-1	TRBJ1-1	few	.	TGCAGCGTTGTCGGCAGGGCTAACACTGAAGCTTTCTTT	CSVVGRANTEAFF
TRBV7-3	TRBJ2-5	.	TRBD2	TGTGCCAGCAGCCGAGCGGGAGACCATCAAGAGACCCAGTACTTC	CASSRAGDHQETQYF
TRBV20-1	TRBJ2-2	.	TRBD2	TGCAGTGCTAGAGTGGCGGGGGGCCGAACTTCTAGGGAGCTGTTTTTT	CSARVAGGRTSRELFF
TRBV19	TRBJ1-4	.	.	TGTGCCAGTTCAACAGGGCGGGAAAAACTGTTTTTT	CASSTGREKLFF
TRBV6-2/TRBV6-3	TRBJ2-6	few	.	TGTGCCAGCAGTTACTCTAATGGGGCCAACGTCCTGACTTTC	CASSYSNGANVLTF
TRBV6-1	TRBJ2-7	.	TRBD2	TGTGCCAGCAGTGAAGGACTAGCGGGATCGTTCCCCTACTTC	CASSEGLAGSFPYF
TRBV2	TRBJ1-5	.	.	TGTGCCAGCAGTGAGGCAGGGGACTATAGCAATCAGCCCCAGCATTTT	CASSEAGDYSNQPQHF
TRBV20-1	TRBJ2-3	few	TRBD1	TGCAGTGCCGCGGGACAGGGGAATACCCTTTTCACAGATACGCAGTATTTT	CSAAGQGNTLFTDTQYF
TRBV7-6	TRBJ2-5	.	.	TGTGCCAGCGGCCCCGGCGTCGCGTACCAAGAGACCCAGTACTTC	CASGPGVAYQETQYF
TRBV11-2	TRBJ2-5	few	.	TGTGCCAGCAGCCTAGGGGGGGGGCTCTCTCGAGAGACCCAGTACTTC	CASSLGGGLSRETQYF
TRBV11-3	TRBJ2-1	.	.	TGTGCCAGCAGCTCAGGTGCGCCCGCGGGGTACAATGAGCAGTTCTTC	CASSSGAPAGYNEQFF
TRBV10-3	TRBJ1-4	.	.	TGTGCCATCGGCGGGAGGGAGGACGAAAAACTGTTTTTT	CAIGGREDEKLFF
TRBV7-3	TRBJ1-6	few	.	TGTGCCAGCAGCCTATTCTATAATTCACCCCTCCACTTT	CASSLFYNSPLHF
TRBV6-8	TRBJ1-1	once	.	TGTGCCAGCAGTTACTCGGGACACCAACTGAACACTGCAGCTTTCTTT	CASSYSGHQLNTAAFF
TRBV27	TRBJ1-2	few	TRBD1	TGTGCCAGCAGTAACGAAGAGTCGGGACAGCCATATGGCTACACCTTC	CASSNEESGQPYGYTF
TRBV6-5	TRBJ1-1	.	TRBD1	TGTGCCAGCAGTTACTCGAGGACAGGGAACACTGAAGCTTTCTTT	CASSYSRTGNTEAFF
TRBV9	TRBJ1-5	few	TRBD1	TGTGCCAGCAGCGTAGGGACAGGGGGGCAGCCCCAGCATTTT	CASSVGTGGQPQHF
TRBV27	TRBJ2-2	.	.	TGTGCCAGCAGTCCTCGGGTTTGGGGCGGGGAGCTGTTTTTT	CASSPRVWGGELFF
TRBV5-1	TRBJ1-1	.	TRBD1	TGCGCCAGCAGCTTTGACAGGGCGGGCGAAGCTTTCTTT	CASSFDRAGEAFF
TRBV19	TRBJ1-2	.	.	TGTGCCAGTAGTATCTCGCCGAACAACTATGGCTACACCTTC	CASSISPNNYGYTF
TRBV7-7	TRBJ2-5	.	.	TGTGCTAGCAGCTTTTCGACAGCCCAGGAGACCCAGTACTTC	CASSFSTAQETQYF
TRBV18	TRBJ2-7	few	.	TGTGCCAGCTCACCGCAGAGGACCTACGAGCAGTACTTC	CASSPQRTYEQYF
TRBV10-3	TRBJ2-7	few	.	TGTGCCATCAGTGATCGGTACTACGAGCAGTACTTC	CAISDRYYEQYF
TRBV25-1	TRBJ2-6	.	TRBD2	TGTGCCAGCAGTGTACTAGCGGGGGGTACTGGGGCCAACGTCCTGACTTTC	CASSVLAGGTGANVLTF
TRBV6-2/TRBV6-3	TRBJ1-2	.	.	TGTGCCAGCAGTAACAGGGTCGGCTATGGCTACACCTTC	CASSNRVGYGYTF
TRBV6-5	TRBJ2-7	.	TRBD1	TGTGCCAGCACCCGACACCGGGACAGCGGCTACGAGCAGTACTTC	CASTRHRDSGYEQYF
TRBV7-9	TRBJ1-2	.	.	TGTGCCAGCAGGCCGAACCGAAGCGGACGGCGTGATGGCTACACCTTC	CASRPNRSGRRDGYTF